This T cell receptor (beta chain) was observed in a study of CD8 T cells in Susac syndrome. Deletions cut 5 bases from V and 1 base from J, with 14 bases between. Germline V gives CDR1 LNHDA, CDR2 SQIVND (reference sequence). The CDR3 extends over 15 amino acids. Random-hexamer reverse transcription was applied to about 0.5 to 1 ug RNA. The amplification used immunoSEQ multiplex PCR on TCR beta CDR3; it spanned 54 Vbeta and 13 Jbeta. TCRdb recomputed calls from the immunoSEQ multiplex PCR reads with MiXCR, one row per CDR3 protein. The sample has 150,000 to 200,000 distinct CDR3 sequences; approximately 94% are singletons. Sequencing of TCR beta was performed on blood CD8+ and CD4+ T cells.

Sequencing was performed on CD4+ T cells from PBMCs. The clonotype comes from a human donor in good health. The genes are TRBV19 and TRBJ1-1, with D possibly matching TRBD1 (6 bases). The CDR3 DNA reads as TGTGCCAGTAGTGCCTACCGGGACACGAACACTGAAGCTTTCTTT. Amino acid sequence: CASSAYRDTNTEAFF.